The present T cell receptor beta chain was sequenced within a study of T cells after yellow fever vaccination. The 5'RACE template-switching step produced TCR cDNA and added a universal primer site and UMIs. Using its own MiXCR run on the 5' RACE reads, TCRdb lists one record per CDR3 protein. This table holds just over 250,000 distinct CDR3 sequences, about 5.2% found once. Findings of the study overall: Researchers noted that a small share of clonotypes showed up in both CD4 and CD8 compartments.

This CDR3 is 15 amino acids long. With V trimmed by 6 bases and J by 6 bases, 10 bases remained unmatched. This clonotype was counted only a few times. Its target is not known. Sequenced here: CD4+ T cells sorted from PBMCs, sampled on the day of the yellow fever booster vaccination. This TCR was sampled from a man aged 18 to 30 who received the YFV17D yellow fever vaccine. The chain employs TRBV12-3 or TRBV12-4 and TRBJ2-2; the match to TRBD1 covers 7 bases. The CDR3 reads CASSRWTGGAGELFF. In DNA, the CDR3 is TGTGCCAGCAGCCGCTGGACAGGAGGCGCCGGGGAGCTGTTTTTT.